This T cell receptor beta chain was recovered during a study of CD8 T cells in ankylosing spondylitis. Study-level results: Disease-linked clones bore a CD8+ phenotype and were relatively rare in peripheral blood.

This clonotype was counted a few times. The antigen is unknown. Using its own MiXCR run on the 5' RACE reads, TCRdb lists one record per CDR3 protein. The sample lists a few hundred thousand distinct CDR3 sequences, 20% occurring once. V lost 2 bases, J lost 6 bases, and 2 bases lay in between. The CDR3 sequence is 11 residues long. Germline loops: CDR1 MNHNY, CDR2 SVGAGI (reference sequence). The sample taken for sequencing was blood, either unsorted or a sorted T cell fraction (not recorded which). The TCR sequence derives from a male donor with ankylosing spondylitis or in good health (not recorded which). V gene TRBV6-6 combines with J gene TRBJ2-1; no clear D gene. CDR3 nucleotides: TGTGCCAGCAGTTACGCCAATGAGCAGTTCTTC. Encoded protein: CASSYANEQFF.